This TCR beta chain was retrieved from a study of regulatory T cells in long-lasting Graves disease (dated by TCRdb to about 2021). About the full investigation: In the newly diagnosed Graves' disease group, patients had been taking antithyroid drugs for less than 3 months. A total of some 35 samples underwent TCR sequencing, from about 13 patients with persistent Graves' disease and approximately 20 patients with newly diagnosed Graves' disease. The study took place in China and was registered as a clinical trial. Persistent Graves' disease patients were compared with newly diagnosed Graves' disease patients by peripheral blood TCR sequencing and RNA sequencing.

Measured from the cysteine to the phenylalanine, the CDR3 is 13 residues long. Here the CDR3 DNA is all that survives: 39 bases in frame from base 1. Study-wide findings and limitations: TRBV28, TRBJ1-2 and TRBJ2-5 were preferentially used in persistent disease, while TRBV20-1 and TRBJ2-1 were favored in newly diagnosed disease. As a limitation, the authors acknowledged that the small sample size may reduce accuracy. Lower TCR Shannon entropy and fewer highly expanded clones were observed in persistent Graves' disease patients than in newly diagnosed patients, which suggested clonal expansion. Sequencing and analysis were restricted to the TCR beta chain. Persistent patients shared more public clonotypes among themselves (approximately 2,500) than newly diagnosed patients did (more than 850). Peripheral blood alone was examined, since thyroid tissue, which constituted the primary lesion, could not be accessed.

The sample's time point label, in plain terms: newly diagnosed GD, antithyroid drugs for less than 3 months. RNA was extracted from PBMCs in TRIzol for both TCR sequencing and RNA sequencing. Graves' disease was diagnosed according to American Thyroid Association guidelines. Patients were recruited from an endocrinology department in Xi'an, China. Each patient gave about 10 milliliters of peripheral blood, collected in an EDTA anticoagulant tube. Ficoll Paque Plus density gradient separation was used to isolate PBMCs, and no additional T cell sorting was done. An Agilent 2100 Bioanalyzer and agarose gel were used to assess RNA quality, and a NanoDrop 2000 was used to measure RNA concentration. A remark on this clonotype: The antigen this receptor binds is unknown. A much larger clone is a single base away; this may be a read error.

The library was generated by multiplex PCR. The data were produced on an Illumina HiSeq 4000. TCR beta libraries were built with iRepertoire HTBI primers and Arm-PCR amplification of CDR3 regions. PCR products were gel purified before sequencing. Under the source paper's analysis protocol: Across samples, some 62 TRBV and 12 to 15 TRBJ segments were identified and used for gene usage analysis of CDR3 amino acid clonotypes. Filtered high-quality paired reads were merged into contigs using COPE and FqMerger. BLAST was used to align contigs to IMGT TRBV, TRBD and TRBJ reference genes, with CDR3 defined following IMGT. Clonotypes above 0.1% frequency were classified as highly expanded clones. Shannon entropy was used to measure repertoire diversity, and the Gini coefficient was used to measure V-J evenness. A clonotype was considered public if more than one individual shared it. TCRdb trimmed public reads at Q25 via fastp, called clones via MiXCR and kept in-frame beta chains. Each entry merges the rows of one CDR3 protein and shows their most common DNA and genes. Clone size and V and J calls follow TCRdb, not the original study. For this sample there are about 430,000 distinct CDR3 sequences; approximately 16% appear just once. The top ten clonotypes cover approximately 7.8% of the sample.

The same specimen was also included in a second study, on T cells in Graves' hyperthyroidism and ophthalmopathy. That second publication adds: Stable Graves' hyperthyroidism was defined as the absence of progression to ophthalmopathy over 18 months of follow-up. Hyperthyroidism patients were aged 18 to 65 years and newly diagnosed, with disease duration of less than 2 months. Patients with uncontrolled infections, other autoimmune diseases, pregnancy or lactation were excluded. Diagnoses were based on clinical symptoms, serum thyroxine and TRAb, thyroid ultrasound and orbital computed tomography. The first round of RT-PCR for the TCR CDR3 was performed with the HTBI primer set and the Qiagen OneStep RT-PCR kit. Blood samples also contained most of the expanded thyroid clonotypes (frequency above 0.001), which suggests that blood repertoires may reflect thyroid immune responses. A model built on a 13 V-J signature distinguished ophthalmopathy from stable hyperthyroidism, reaching about 88% sensitivity and about 81% specificity in cross-validation and 80%/75% in testing. During validation, the model predicted progression to ophthalmopathy a median of roughly 7.1 months ahead of onset, with approximately 70% sensitivity and under 85% specificity. To identify distinguishing TCR V-J signatures, a discovery cohort of roughly 100 patients was used, comprising some 45 with Graves' ophthalmopathy and 57 with stable Graves' hyperthyroidism. An independent validation cohort of fewer than 20 hyperthyroidism patients and approximately 15 patients who later progressed to ophthalmopathy tested prospective prediction of ophthalmopathy. The approximately 97 discovery patients were randomly divided into training and test sets at a 7:3 ratio. The study also compared thyroid tissue and blood T-cell repertoires from a handful of Graves' hyperthyroidism patients. Once sampling was done, hyperthyroidism patients were given methimazole at a starting dose of 30 mg daily, whereas ophthalmopathy patients were given high-dose intravenous methylprednisolone. A second multiplex PCR round built the libraries, followed by size selection and purification. Sequencing of the libraries was done on an Illumina HiSeq2000 using paired-end 100 bp reads. SOAPnuke was used to process the raw data, removing reads that contained adapters or uncalled bases, had a mean Phred below 15, or lacked an exact match to the constant primer or identifier. High-quality paired reads were merged with COPE v1.2.5, and unique nucleotide sequences were defined as clonotypes. Clonotypes were aligned to IMGT TRBV, TRBD and TRBJ reference segments using MiTCR v1.1. Only V-J combinations with frequency above 0.0001, covering 99% to 99.2% of repertoires, were analysed. A TCS score was defined as the ratio between F50 (clonal expansion) and ExV (chaos), using BLOSUM62-based TCRdist between CDR3 peptides within each V-J. Welch's t-statistics and random forest reduced 450 to 600 V-J features to 13, which were used in a naive Bayes classifier (R e1071). No statistical method was used to fix the sample size in advance, and group allocation was not hidden from the investigators. According to the paper, TCR Vbeta CDR3 sequencing was carried out on 135 peripheral blood samples, which came from fewer than 50 ophthalmopathy, some 73 hyperthyroidism and around 17 progressor patients.

The chain is made from TRBV12-3 or TRBV12-4 and TRBJ1-1; too little of a D gene remains to name it. The starting material was peripheral blood mononuclear cells (PBMCs), obtained at new diagnosis, from a patient treated with antithyroid drugs. The clonotype comes from a woman in her thirties or forties with Graves disease. Donor details come from another sample of the same person, matched by shared clones. The CDR3 region: CASSLVESTVAFF. The sequenced DNA: TGTGCCAGCAGTTTAGTCGAATCCACTGTAGCTTTCTTT.